Described below is a single T cell receptor beta chain sequence and its context. Its antigen is not identified. The data belong to a study of T cell responses to AZD1222 COVID-19 vaccine. V was pared by 6 bases and J by 6 bases, with 11 bases between. The CDR3 runs 13 residues. Germline CDR1 is WNHNN and CDR2 is SYGVQD (reference sequence). Whole-study results and caveats: Regions 160-218 and 743-854 held dominance among vaccine-associated CD4 TCRs, which spanned spike. The donors showed a predominance of white British ancestry and of females, with possible underestimation of clonal diversity.

Method: immunoSEQ multiplex PCR; TCRdb's copy keeps in-frame clones and lacks some. Among under 140,000 clones listed, less than 95% were seen once. This chain joins TRBV10-1 and TRBJ2-2; D may correspond to TRBD1 or TRBD2 (5 bases each). The sequence was obtained from an adult in good health. Sample: peripheral blood, taken on day 0 of AZD1222 vaccination. The DNA of the CDR3 is TGCGCCAGCAGGGGGGACGTGGCCGGGGAGCTGTTTTTT. Amino acid sequence: CASRGDVAGELFF.